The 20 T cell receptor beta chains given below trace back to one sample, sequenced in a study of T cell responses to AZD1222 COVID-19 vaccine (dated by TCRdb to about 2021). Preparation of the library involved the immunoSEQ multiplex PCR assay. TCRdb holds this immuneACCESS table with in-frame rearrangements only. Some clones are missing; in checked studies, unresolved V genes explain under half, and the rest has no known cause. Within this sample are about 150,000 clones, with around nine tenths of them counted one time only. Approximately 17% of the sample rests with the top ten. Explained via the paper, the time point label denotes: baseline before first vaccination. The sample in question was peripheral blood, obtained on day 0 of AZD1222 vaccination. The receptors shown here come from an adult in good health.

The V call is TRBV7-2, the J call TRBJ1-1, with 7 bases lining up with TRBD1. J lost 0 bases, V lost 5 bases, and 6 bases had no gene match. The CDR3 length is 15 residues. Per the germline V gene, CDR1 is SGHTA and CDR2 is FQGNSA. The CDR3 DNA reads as TGTGCCAGCAGCCCGGTGGGACAGCTGAACACTGAAGCTTTCTTT. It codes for CASSPVGQLNTEAFF.

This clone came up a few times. As DNA, the CDR3 is TGTGCCAGTAGAAACCTCGGGACAGGTAACACCGGGGAGCTGTTTTTT. Amino acid sequence: CASRNLGTGNTGELFF. V is TRBV19 and J is TRBJ2-2, with 8 bases identical to TRBD1. V dropped 6 bases and J dropped 2; count of bases not matched to a gene: 8. Per the germline V gene, CDR1 is LNHDA and CDR2 is SQIVND (reference sequence). The CDR3 contains 16 residues.

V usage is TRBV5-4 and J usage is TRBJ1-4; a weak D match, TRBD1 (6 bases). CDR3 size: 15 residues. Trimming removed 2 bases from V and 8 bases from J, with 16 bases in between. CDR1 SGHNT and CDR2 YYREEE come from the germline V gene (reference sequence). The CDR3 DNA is TGTGCCAGCAGCTTTGGGCCAGGGGAAGGAGAAAAACTGTTTTTT. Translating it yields CASSFGPGEGEKLFF.

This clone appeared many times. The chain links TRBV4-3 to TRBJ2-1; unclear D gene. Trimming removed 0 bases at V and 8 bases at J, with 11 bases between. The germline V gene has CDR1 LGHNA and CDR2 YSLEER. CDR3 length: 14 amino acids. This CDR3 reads CASSQELSFDEQFF. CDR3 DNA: TGCGCCAGCAGCCAAGAGCTTAGCTTTGATGAGCAGTTCTTC.

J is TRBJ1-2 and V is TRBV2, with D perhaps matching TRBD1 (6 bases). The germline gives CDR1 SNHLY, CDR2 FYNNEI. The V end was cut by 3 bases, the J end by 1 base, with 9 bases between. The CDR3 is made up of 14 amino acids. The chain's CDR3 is CASSDAGVNYGYTF. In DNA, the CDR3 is TGTGCCAGCAGTGACGCAGGGGTTAACTATGGCTACACCTTC.

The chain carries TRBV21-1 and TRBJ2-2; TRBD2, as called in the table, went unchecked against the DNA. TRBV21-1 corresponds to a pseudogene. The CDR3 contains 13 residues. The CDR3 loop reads CAGLPRPTGELFF. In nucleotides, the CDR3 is TGTGCCGGACTGCCTCGGCCGACCGGGGAGCTGTTTTTT.

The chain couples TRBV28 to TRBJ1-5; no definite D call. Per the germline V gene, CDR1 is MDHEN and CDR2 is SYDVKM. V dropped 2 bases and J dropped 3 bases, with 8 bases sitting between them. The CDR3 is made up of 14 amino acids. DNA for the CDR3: TGTGCCAGCAGTTTACGGGTTTTCAATCAGCCCCAGCATTTT. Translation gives CASSLRVFNQPQHF.

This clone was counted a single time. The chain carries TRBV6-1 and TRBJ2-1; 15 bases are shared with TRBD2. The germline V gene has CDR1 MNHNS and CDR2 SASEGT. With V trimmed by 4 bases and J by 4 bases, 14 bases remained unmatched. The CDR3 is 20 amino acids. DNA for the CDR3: TGTGCCAGCAGTGGGCACAACAGGGGGACTAGCGGGAGGACATACAATGAGCAGTTCTTC. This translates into CASSGHNRGTSGRTYNEQFF.

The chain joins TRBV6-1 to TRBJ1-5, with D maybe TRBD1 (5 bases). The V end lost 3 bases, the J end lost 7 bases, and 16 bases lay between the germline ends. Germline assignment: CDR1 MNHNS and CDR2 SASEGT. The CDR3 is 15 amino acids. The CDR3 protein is CASSDRGGTGQPQHF. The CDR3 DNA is TGTGCCAGCAGTGATAGGGGAGGGACGGGGCAGCCCCAGCATTTT.

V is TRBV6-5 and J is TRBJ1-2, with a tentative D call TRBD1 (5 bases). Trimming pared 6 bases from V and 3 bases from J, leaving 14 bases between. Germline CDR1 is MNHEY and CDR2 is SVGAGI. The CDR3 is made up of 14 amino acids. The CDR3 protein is CASRPGPGYYGYTF. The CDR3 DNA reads TGTGCCAGCAGGCCGGGACCGGGATACTATGGCTACACCTTC.

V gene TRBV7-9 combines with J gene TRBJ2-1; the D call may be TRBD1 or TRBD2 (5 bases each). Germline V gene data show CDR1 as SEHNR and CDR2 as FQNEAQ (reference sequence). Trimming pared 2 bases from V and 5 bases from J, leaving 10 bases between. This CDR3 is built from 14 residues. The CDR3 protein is CASSLWGTHNEQFF. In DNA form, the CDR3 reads TGTGCCAGCAGCTTATGGGGGACCCACAATGAGCAGTTCTTC. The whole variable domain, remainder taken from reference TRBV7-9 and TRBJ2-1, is DTGVSQNPRHKITKRGQNVTFRCDPISEHNRLYWYRQTLGQGPEFLTYFQNEAQLEKSRLLSDRFSAERPKGSFSTLEIQRTEQGDSAMYLCASSLWGTHNEQFFGPGTRLTVL.

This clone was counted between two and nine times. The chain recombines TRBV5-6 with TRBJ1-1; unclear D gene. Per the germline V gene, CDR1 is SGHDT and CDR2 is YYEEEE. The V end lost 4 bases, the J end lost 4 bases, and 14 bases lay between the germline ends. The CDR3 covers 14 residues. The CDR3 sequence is CASSPWRPSTEAFF. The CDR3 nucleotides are TGTGCCAGCAGCCCGTGGAGGCCGAGCACTGAAGCTTTCTTT.

In DNA form, the CDR3 reads TGTGCCAGCAGTTCGCCCGGGGACAGCTCCTACGAGCAGTACTTC. Its protein product is CASSSPGDSSYEQYF. The rearrangement uses TRBV28 and TRBJ2-7, with TRBD1 identical over 7 bases. This CDR3 has 15 residues. V was pared by 4 bases and J by 0 bases, with 6 bases of the junction left unmatched. Germline V gives CDR1 MDHEN, CDR2 SYDVKM.

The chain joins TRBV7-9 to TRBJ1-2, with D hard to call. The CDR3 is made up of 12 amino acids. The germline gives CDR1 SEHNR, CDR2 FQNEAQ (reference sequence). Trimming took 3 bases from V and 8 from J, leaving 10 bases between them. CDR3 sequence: CASSFWQSGYTF. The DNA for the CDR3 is TGTGCCAGCAGCTTTTGGCAGTCGGGCTACACCTTC.

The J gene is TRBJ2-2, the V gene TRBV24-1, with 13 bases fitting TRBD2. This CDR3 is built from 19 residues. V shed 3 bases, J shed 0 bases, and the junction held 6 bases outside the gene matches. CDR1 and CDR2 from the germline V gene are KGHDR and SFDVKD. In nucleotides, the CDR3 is TGTGCCACCAGTGATCCCAGAACTAGCGGGAGGGCGAACACCGGGGAGCTGTTTTTT. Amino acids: CATSDPRTSGRANTGELFF.

The CDR3 spells CASSLKDGNTEAFF. The CDR3 region has the DNA TGTGCCAGCTCACTTAAGGACGGGAACACTGAAGCTTTCTTT. This chain links TRBV18 with TRBJ1-1, with D uncertain. Germline V gene sequence: CDR1 KGHSH, CDR2 LQKENI. V lost 4 bases to trimming and J lost 1 base, with 10 bases between them. The CDR3 has 14 residues.

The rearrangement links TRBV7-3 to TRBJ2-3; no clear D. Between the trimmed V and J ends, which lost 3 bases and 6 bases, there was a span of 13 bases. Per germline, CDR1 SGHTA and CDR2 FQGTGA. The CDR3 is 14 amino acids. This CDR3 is CASSLGFASDTQYF. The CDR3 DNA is TGTGCCAGCAGCTTGGGGTTTGCCTCGGATACGCAGTATTTT.

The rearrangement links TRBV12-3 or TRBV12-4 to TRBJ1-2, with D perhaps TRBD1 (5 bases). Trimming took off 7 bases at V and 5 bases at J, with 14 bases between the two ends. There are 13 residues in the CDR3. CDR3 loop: CASTPGREYGYTF. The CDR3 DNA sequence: TGTGCCAGCACCCCCGGCAGGGAATATGGCTACACCTTC.

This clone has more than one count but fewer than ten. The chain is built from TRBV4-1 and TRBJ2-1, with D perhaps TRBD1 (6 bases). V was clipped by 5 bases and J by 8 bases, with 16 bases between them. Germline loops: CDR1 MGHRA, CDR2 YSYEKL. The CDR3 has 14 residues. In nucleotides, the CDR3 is TGCGCCAGCAGCTCTAACCGCAGGGGCGATGAGCAGTTCTTC. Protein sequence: CASSSNRRGDEQFF.

The CDR3 loop reads CASSQDRSYEQYF. CDR3 DNA: TGCGCCAGCAGCCAAGATAGGAGCTACGAGCAGTACTTC. This chain connects TRBV4-3 to TRBJ2-7; D not resolved. V lost 0 bases and J lost 3, with 6 bases in between. This CDR3 has 13 amino acids. Germline values: CDR1 LGHNA, CDR2 YSLEER.